Following are 32 T cell receptor beta chains from one sample sequenced in a study of blood T cell repertoires in COVID-19. The data were produced by immunoSEQ multiplex PCR, yet TCRdb's version contains in-frame clones alone and is incomplete. This sample has 350,000 to 450,000 clones, with around 90% found just once. The sequenced sample was peripheral blood. Receptor source: a human donor in a cohort sampled during active COVID-19.

This sequence joins TRBV2 and TRBJ2-3, with TRBD1 matching 10 bases. The length of the CDR3 is 17 residues. CDR1 is SNHLY and CDR2 is FYNNEI in the germline V gene. V lost 4 bases and J lost 4; bases outside the gene matches: 11. This CDR3 is CASSAGPTGGISDTQYF. In DNA form, the CDR3 reads TGTGCCAGCAGTGCGGGCCCGACAGGGGGCATTTCAGATACGCAGTATTTT. Full variable domain (rest looked up from reference TRBV2 and TRBJ2-3): EPEVTQTPSHQVTQMGQEVILRCVPISNHLYFYWYRQILGQKVEFLVSFYNNEISEKSEIFDDQFSVERPDGSNFTLKIRSTKLEDSAMYFCASSAGPTGGISDTQYFGPGTRLTVL.

The chain employs TRBV28 and TRBJ1-5, with 8 bases that match TRBD1. V shed 1 base, J shed 4 bases, and the junction held 18 bases outside the gene matches. This CDR3 contains 20 residues. Germline V CDR1 and CDR2: MDHEN, SYDVKM. The CDR3 reads CASSLFYNPAGTGFNQPQHF. The CDR3 DNA reads as TGTGCCAGCAGTTTATTCTACAACCCCGCCGGGACAGGTTTTAATCAGCCCCAGCATTTT.

The V gene is TRBV9, the J gene TRBJ1-3, with D possibly TRBD1 on 6 matching bases. V dropped 3 bases and J dropped 7 bases, with 11 bases sitting between them. The CDR3 sequence is 13 residues long. Germline lookup yields CDR1 SGDLS and CDR2 YYNGEE. In DNA form, the CDR3 reads TGTGCCAGCAGCGGGGGGCCGGGGAACACCATATATTTT. Amino acids: CASSGGPGNTIYF.

J is TRBJ2-7 and V is TRBV5-8; D is unclear. CDR1 is SGHTS and CDR2 is YDEGEE in the germline V gene. The CDR3 runs 15 residues. V was clipped by 4 bases and J by 6 bases, with 20 bases between them. CDR3 nucleotide sequence: TGTGCCAGCAGCCCAAGACCCACGACATGGTCCGAGCAGTACTTC. It is translated as CASSPRPTTWSEQYF.

The chain joins TRBV5-6 to TRBJ2-5; 8 positions match TRBD2. J lost 4 bases, V lost 0 bases, and 8 bases had no gene match. Germline loops: CDR1 SGHDT, CDR2 YYEEEE. CDR3 size: 16 residues. CDR3 DNA sequence: TGTGCCAGCAGCTTGGCCGGGGGGGCGATTTTAGAGACCCAGTACTTC. Amino acids: CASSLAGGAILETQYF.

The genes are TRBV7-9 and TRBJ1-2; 7 nucleotides match TRBD1. The germline CDR1 and CDR2 sequences are SEHNR and FQNEAQ (reference sequence). CDR3 size: 15 residues. The V segment lost 5 bases and the J segment 0 bases; nucleotides outside the gene matches: 6. In nucleotides, the CDR3 is TGTGCCAGCAGCCCGGGGACAGCAGCTAACTATGGCTACACCTTC. The encoded protein is CASSPGTAANYGYTF.

The gene calls are TRBV19 and TRBJ2-3; D unresolved. The germline V and J ends were trimmed by 4 bases and 5 bases, with 10 bases remaining between them. The CDR3 is 13 residues long. Looked up from germline, CDR1 is LNHDA and CDR2 is SQIVND (reference sequence). The CDR3 spells CASSSSSGDTQYF. CDR3 bases: TGTGCCAGTAGTAGTAGCTCGGGAGATACGCAGTATTTT. Based on the CDR3 plus reference TRBV19 and TRBJ2-3, the full variable domain is DGGITQSPKYLFRKEGQNVTLSCEQNLNHDAMYWYRQDPGQGLRLIYYSQIVNDFQKGDIAEGYSVSREKKESFPLTVTSAQKNPTAFYLCASSSSSGDTQYFGPGTRLTVL.

The V and J genes are TRBV7-8 and TRBJ2-3; D gene ambiguous. From germline, CDR1 is SGHVS and CDR2 FQNEAQ. Trimming took 3 bases from V and 0 from J, leaving 13 bases between them. This CDR3 contains 16 residues. CDR3 sequence: CASSFYPQTSTDTQYF. CDR3 DNA sequence: TGTGCCAGCAGCTTCTACCCTCAAACTAGCACAGATACGCAGTATTTT.

The chain has TRBV4-1 and TRBJ1-1; 7 bases line up with TRBD1. Per the germline V gene, CDR1 is MGHRA and CDR2 is YSYEKL. The CDR3 has 15 amino acids. Losses at the gene ends were 4 bases for V and 1 base for J; bases not matched to a gene: 6. CDR3 bases: TGCGCCAGCAGCCCAACAGGGGCTGCGAACACTGAAGCTTTCTTT. Translating gives CASSPTGAANTEAFF.

The chain carries TRBV30 and TRBJ1-6; possible D gene TRBD1, 5 bases. The CDR3 spans 14 residues. Trimming shortened V by 1 base and J by 9 bases, and 13 bases separated the two germline ends. Per germline, CDR1 GTSNPN and CDR2 SVGIG (reference sequence). CDR3 in DNA: TGTGCCTGGAGTGGAGGAGGGGTGGGTTCACCCCTCCACTTT. It translates to CAWSGGGVGSPLHF.

This chain links TRBV5-6 with TRBJ1-1, with unresolved D. This CDR3 spans 13 amino acids. Germline V gene lookup returns CDR1 SGHDT and CDR2 YYEEEE. V shed 0 bases and J shed 6 bases, with 9 bases lying between them. The CDR3 region is CASSLGLWAEAFF. CDR3 DNA: TGTGCCAGCAGCTTGGGACTTTGGGCTGAAGCTTTCTTT.

This clone has more than one count but fewer than ten. The identical CDR3 is also encoded by other nucleotide sequences in the sample. This chain joins TRBV19 and TRBJ1-1, with TRBD1 as a possible D gene (6 bases). This CDR3 has 13 amino acids. CDR1 and CDR2 from the germline V gene are LNHDA and SQIVND (reference sequence). The germline V and J ends were trimmed by 1 base and 4 bases, with 7 bases remaining between them. The CDR3 DNA sequence: TGTGCCAGTAGTATAGGCAGGGGCACTGAAGCTTTCTTT. This encodes CASSIGRGTEAFF.

The rearrangement links TRBV3-1 (or the pseudogene TRBV3-2) to TRBJ2-5; D perhaps matches TRBD2 (5 bases). The CDR3 spans 15 residues. Germline CDR1 LGHDT, CDR2 YNNKEL (reference sequence). Trimming took 2 bases from V and 5 from J, leaving 15 bases between them. The CDR3 DNA reads TGTGCCAGCAGCCAAAATCCGAGGAGAGGGGAGACCCAGTACTTC. It specifies CASSQNPRRGETQYF.

V is TRBV11-2 and J is TRBJ2-7; 13 bases are a match to TRBD2. V shed 2 bases, J shed 6 bases, and the junction held 4 bases outside the gene matches. The germline gives CDR1 SGHAT, CDR2 FQNNGV. CDR3 length: 15 residues. Here the CDR3 DNA reads TGTGCCAGCAGCTTATTTCGACTAGCGGGAGGCGAGCAGTACTTC. Its translation is CASSLFRLAGGEQYF.

The chain employs TRBV2 and TRBJ1-1, with 8 bases matching TRBD1. From germline, CDR1 is SNHLY and CDR2 FYNNEI. The CDR3 sequence is 16 residues long. Trimming removed 4 bases from V and 0 bases from J; junction bases left unmatched: 7. CDR3 sequence (DNA): TGTGCCAGCAGTGGGGACAGGACTACTTTGAACACTGAAGCTTTCTTT. Encoded protein: CASSGDRTTLNTEAFF.

The V call is TRBV4-1, the J call TRBJ2-1; TRBD1 might be the D (5 bases). The germline V gene encodes CDR1 MGHRA and CDR2 YSYEKL. The CDR3 covers 13 residues. V was shortened by 5 bases and J by 4 bases, with 9 bases between the two germline ends. CDR3 nucleotides: TGCGCCAGCAGCAAGACAGATTACAATGAGCAGTTCTTC. Protein product: CASSKTDYNEQFF.

V usage is TRBV18 and J usage is TRBJ2-2; 8 bases fit TRBD1. CDR1 is KGHSH and CDR2 is LQKENI in the germline V gene. CDR3 length: 16 residues. The J segment lost 2 bases and the V segment lost 3 bases, leaving 5 bases of the junction unmatched. CDR3 in DNA: TGTGCCAGCTCACCGAGGACAGGGTTAAACACCGGGGAGCTGTTTTTT. Amino acid sequence: CASSPRTGLNTGELFF.

The rearrangement joins TRBV5-1 to TRBJ2-5; TRBD2 agrees at 7 bases. This CDR3 is built from 14 residues. Trimming took 6 bases from V and 0 from J; bases not matched to a gene: 5. Germline values: CDR1 SGHRS, CDR2 YFSETQ. The chain's CDR3 is CASTGGAHQETQYF. In DNA, the CDR3 is TGCGCCAGCACGGGGGGAGCACACCAAGAGACCCAGTACTTC.

This clone was picked up many times. V is TRBV6-1 and J is TRBJ1-2; D possibly corresponds to TRBD1 (5 bases). Deletions cut 1 base from V and 4 bases from J, with 13 bases between. This CDR3 spans 15 amino acids. Germline CDR1 reads MNHNS; CDR2 reads SASEGT. The CDR3 DNA sequence: TGTGCCAGCAGTGAAGAGGCCAGCGGGGGCTATGGCTACACCTTC. As protein: CASSEEASGGYGYTF.

The chain is built from TRBV3-1 (or the pseudogene TRBV3-2) and TRBJ1-1; 7 positions match TRBD1. V trimming: 0 bases; J trimming: 2 bases; junction bases outside the gene matches: 6. CDR1 and CDR2 (germline): LGHDT, YNNKEL (reference sequence). The CDR3 has 16 residues. The CDR3 coding sequence is TGTGCCAGCAGCCAAGATTTAGACAGGGCAAACACTGAAGCTTTCTTT. Translated: CASSQDLDRANTEAFF.

The rearrangement joins TRBV15 to TRBJ2-1; 11 nucleotides match TRBD1. J lost 6 bases, V lost 0 bases, and 7 bases had no gene match. Per germline, CDR1 LNHNV and CDR2 YYDKDF (reference sequence). The CDR3 loop spans 17 amino acids. The CDR3 here is CATSRDYRDRGSNEQFF. The CDR3 bases are TGTGCCACCAGCAGAGATTACCGGGACAGGGGGTCCAATGAGCAGTTCTTC.

J is TRBJ2-6 and V is TRBV30; D is perhaps TRBD1 (5 bases). V was shortened by 2 bases and J by 0 bases, with 14 bases between the two germline ends. The CDR3 length is 17 residues. The germline V gene has CDR1 GTSNPN and CDR2 SVGIG (reference sequence). The CDR3 coding sequence is TGTGCCTGGAGTTTAGACAGCTCGGCCTCTGGGGCCAACGTCCTGACTTTC. Translation: CAWSLDSSASGANVLTF.

This clone showed up just a few times. The chain employs TRBV6-5 and TRBJ1-2, with D possibly TRBD1 on 6 matching bases. The ends were cut back, 8 bases at V and 6 bases at J, with 13 bases in the middle. Germline lookup yields CDR1 MNHEY and CDR2 SVGAGI. CDR3 length: 12 residues. CDR3 amino acids: CASRGRGHGYTF. CDR3 DNA sequence: TGTGCCAGCCGGGGCAGGGGACATGGCTACACCTTC.

V usage is TRBV14 and J usage is TRBJ1-2, with D perhaps matching TRBD1 (5 bases). V lost 1 base and J lost 6, with 9 bases in between. CDR1 is SGHDN, CDR2 FVKESK, per germline. The CDR3 loop spans 13 amino acids. The CDR3 loop reads CASSQGGGDGYTF. Written as DNA, the CDR3 is TGTGCCAGCAGCCAAGGGGGCGGAGATGGCTACACCTTC.

V is TRBV19 and J is TRBJ2-1, with D uncertain. V lost 3 bases to trimming and J lost 7 bases, with 10 bases between them. CDR1 is LNHDA, CDR2 SQIVND, per germline (reference sequence). The CDR3 sequence is 13 residues long. The CDR3 loop reads CASSIGSTNEQFF. DNA for the CDR3: TGTGCCAGTAGTATTGGTAGCACAAATGAGCAGTTCTTC. Full variable domain (remainder filled in from reference TRBV19 and TRBJ2-1): DGGITQSPKYLFRKEGQNVTLSCEQNLNHDAMYWYRQDPGQGLRLIYYSQIVNDFQKGDIAEGYSVSREKKESFPLTVTSAQKNPTAFYLCASSIGSTNEQFFGPGTRLTVL.

This chain joins TRBV7-9 and TRBJ2-5; 12 bases match TRBD2. The germline gives CDR1 SEHNR, CDR2 FQNEAQ (reference sequence). V was clipped by 2 bases and J by 4 bases; unmatched bases: 8. The CDR3 extends over 17 amino acids. Here the CDR3 DNA reads TGTGCCAGCAGCTTAAGGGCTAGCGGGGGGGCCGCAGAGACCCAGTACTTC. Amino acids: CASSLRASGGAAETQYF. Full variable domain (rest looked up from reference TRBV7-9 and TRBJ2-5): DTGVSQNPRHKITKRGQNVTFRCDPISEHNRLYWYRQTLGQGPEFLTYFQNEAQLEKSRLLSDRFSAERPKGSFSTLEIQRTEQGDSAMYLCASSLRASGGAAETQYFGPGTRLLVL.

The chain couples TRBV7-9 to TRBJ2-3; 10 nucleotides agree with TRBD2. Looked up from germline, CDR1 is SEHNR and CDR2 is FQNEAQ (reference sequence). The CDR3 runs 20 residues. Germline trimming cut 5 bases from V and 6 bases from J; bases unmatched to any gene: 23. CDR3 loop: CASSKDRRSGRVPPEDTQYF. The CDR3 region has the DNA TGTGCCAGCAGCAAGGACAGGCGGAGCGGGAGGGTGCCTCCGGAGGATACGCAGTATTTT.

The chain couples TRBV2 to TRBJ1-5; no firm D call. V lost 8 bases and J 2 bases, leaving 22 bases between the germline ends. CDR1 is SNHLY and CDR2 is FYNNEI in the germline V gene. This CDR3 is built from 17 residues. The chain's CDR3 is CASSQDTTQDGNQPQHF. CDR3 coding DNA: TGTGCCAGCTCCCAGGATACAACCCAAGACGGCAATCAGCCCCAGCATTTT.

The gene calls are TRBV6-1 and TRBJ1-6; 8 bases match TRBD1. V was pared by 3 bases and J by 8 bases, with 21 bases of the junction left unmatched. Per the germline V gene, CDR1 is MNHNS and CDR2 is SASEGT. The CDR3 contains 20 residues. In DNA, the CDR3 is TGTGCCAGCAGTGATTGGAGATTGAGGTCGCGGCAGGGGGCTTATTCACCCCTCCACTTT. This sequence encodes CASSDWRLRSRQGAYSPLHF.

CDR3 protein: CASSFPDGGTEAFF. The CDR3 DNA sequence: TGCGCCAGCAGCTTCCCGGACGGGGGCACTGAAGCTTTCTTT. The chain links TRBV5-1 to TRBJ1-1; TRBD1 might be the D (5 bases). This CDR3 contains 14 residues. The V end lost 2 bases, the J end lost 4 bases, and 12 bases lay between the germline ends. The germline gives CDR1 SGHRS, CDR2 YFSETQ.

V and J are TRBV5-1 and TRBJ1-1, with 7 bases aligning to TRBD1. The CDR3 loop spans 15 amino acids. The junction had 9 bases not matched to a gene; V was cut back by 4 bases and J by 3 bases. From germline, CDR1 is SGHRS and CDR2 YFSETQ. CDR3 sequence reads: CASSPQTGLDTEAFF. DNA of the CDR3: TGCGCCAGCAGCCCTCAGACAGGGTTGGACACTGAAGCTTTCTTT.

The chain is built from TRBV28 and TRBJ2-7; D is possibly TRBD1 (5 bases). The V gene's germline CDR1 is MDHEN and CDR2 SYDVKM. The CDR3 runs to 14 residues. Between the trimmed V and J ends, which lost 8 bases and 3 bases, there was a span of 17 bases. CDR3 residues: CASQGPTEVYEQYF. CDR3 sequence (DNA): TGTGCCAGCCAAGGGCCGACAGAAGTCTACGAGCAGTACTTC.